This T cell receptor beta chain is from a study of blood T cells in healthy people across ages. Per germline, CDR1 DFQATT and CDR2 SNEGSKA (reference sequence). With 3 bases clipped from V and 0 bases from J, the junction kept 19 bases outside the gene matches. The CDR3 runs 20 residues. Through a sample-barcoded 5' primer and a J-beta primer mix, a second PCR was run for about 6 to 11 cycles. TCRdb ran MiXCR on the 5' RACE reads and lists one entry per CDR3 protein. The table records over a million distinct CDR3 sequences, roughly two fifths of them present only once. This clonotype was found a few times.

This clonotype was sampled from a woman between 18 and 29 years old in good health. This chain links TRBV20-1 with TRBJ2-3; 9 positions match TRBD2. Input material: blood. The chain's CDR3 is CSARASRRGGASGSTDTQYF. CDR3 coding DNA: TGCAGTGCTAGGGCCAGTAGGCGGGGGGGCGCGTCTGGTAGCACAGATACGCAGTATTTT.